This T cell receptor beta chain stems from a study of T cell responses to AZD1222 COVID-19 vaccine. This CDR3 region has 14 residues. After removal of 5 bases from V and 8 bases from J, the junction contained 6 bases not matched to a gene. CDR1 is MDHEN, CDR2 SYDVKM, per germline. As regards this clone: Its target is not known.

Points from the study as a whole: Only 5 to 7 individuals given AZD1222 were seropositive at baseline. Spike-specific TCR breadth and depth grew following two AZD1222 doses. The donor group comprised mostly white British people and more females; the analysis possibly underestimated clonal diversity.

Assay used: immunoSEQ multiplex PCR; TCRdb lists only in-frame clones, some missing. The sample has about 140,000 clones, approximately 95% seen once. The chain joins TRBV28 to TRBJ1-6; the match to TRBD1 covers 7 bases. The sequence was obtained from an adult in good health. Here the sequenced sample was peripheral blood, taken on day 0 of MenACWY control vaccination. The CDR3: CASSDPGQYSPLHF. The CDR3 nucleotides are TGTGCCAGCAGTGATCCGGGACAGTATTCACCCCTCCACTTT.